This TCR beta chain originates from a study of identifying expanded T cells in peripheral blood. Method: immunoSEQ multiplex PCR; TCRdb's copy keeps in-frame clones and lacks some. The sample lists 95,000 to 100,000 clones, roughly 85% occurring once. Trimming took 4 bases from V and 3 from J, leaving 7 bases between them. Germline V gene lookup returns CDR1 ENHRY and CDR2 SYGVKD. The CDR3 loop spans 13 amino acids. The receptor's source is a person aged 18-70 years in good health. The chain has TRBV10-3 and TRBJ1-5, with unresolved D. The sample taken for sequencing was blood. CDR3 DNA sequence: TGTGCCATCAGTGGTCAGGACAATCAGCCCCAGCATTTT. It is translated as CAISGQDNQPQHF.